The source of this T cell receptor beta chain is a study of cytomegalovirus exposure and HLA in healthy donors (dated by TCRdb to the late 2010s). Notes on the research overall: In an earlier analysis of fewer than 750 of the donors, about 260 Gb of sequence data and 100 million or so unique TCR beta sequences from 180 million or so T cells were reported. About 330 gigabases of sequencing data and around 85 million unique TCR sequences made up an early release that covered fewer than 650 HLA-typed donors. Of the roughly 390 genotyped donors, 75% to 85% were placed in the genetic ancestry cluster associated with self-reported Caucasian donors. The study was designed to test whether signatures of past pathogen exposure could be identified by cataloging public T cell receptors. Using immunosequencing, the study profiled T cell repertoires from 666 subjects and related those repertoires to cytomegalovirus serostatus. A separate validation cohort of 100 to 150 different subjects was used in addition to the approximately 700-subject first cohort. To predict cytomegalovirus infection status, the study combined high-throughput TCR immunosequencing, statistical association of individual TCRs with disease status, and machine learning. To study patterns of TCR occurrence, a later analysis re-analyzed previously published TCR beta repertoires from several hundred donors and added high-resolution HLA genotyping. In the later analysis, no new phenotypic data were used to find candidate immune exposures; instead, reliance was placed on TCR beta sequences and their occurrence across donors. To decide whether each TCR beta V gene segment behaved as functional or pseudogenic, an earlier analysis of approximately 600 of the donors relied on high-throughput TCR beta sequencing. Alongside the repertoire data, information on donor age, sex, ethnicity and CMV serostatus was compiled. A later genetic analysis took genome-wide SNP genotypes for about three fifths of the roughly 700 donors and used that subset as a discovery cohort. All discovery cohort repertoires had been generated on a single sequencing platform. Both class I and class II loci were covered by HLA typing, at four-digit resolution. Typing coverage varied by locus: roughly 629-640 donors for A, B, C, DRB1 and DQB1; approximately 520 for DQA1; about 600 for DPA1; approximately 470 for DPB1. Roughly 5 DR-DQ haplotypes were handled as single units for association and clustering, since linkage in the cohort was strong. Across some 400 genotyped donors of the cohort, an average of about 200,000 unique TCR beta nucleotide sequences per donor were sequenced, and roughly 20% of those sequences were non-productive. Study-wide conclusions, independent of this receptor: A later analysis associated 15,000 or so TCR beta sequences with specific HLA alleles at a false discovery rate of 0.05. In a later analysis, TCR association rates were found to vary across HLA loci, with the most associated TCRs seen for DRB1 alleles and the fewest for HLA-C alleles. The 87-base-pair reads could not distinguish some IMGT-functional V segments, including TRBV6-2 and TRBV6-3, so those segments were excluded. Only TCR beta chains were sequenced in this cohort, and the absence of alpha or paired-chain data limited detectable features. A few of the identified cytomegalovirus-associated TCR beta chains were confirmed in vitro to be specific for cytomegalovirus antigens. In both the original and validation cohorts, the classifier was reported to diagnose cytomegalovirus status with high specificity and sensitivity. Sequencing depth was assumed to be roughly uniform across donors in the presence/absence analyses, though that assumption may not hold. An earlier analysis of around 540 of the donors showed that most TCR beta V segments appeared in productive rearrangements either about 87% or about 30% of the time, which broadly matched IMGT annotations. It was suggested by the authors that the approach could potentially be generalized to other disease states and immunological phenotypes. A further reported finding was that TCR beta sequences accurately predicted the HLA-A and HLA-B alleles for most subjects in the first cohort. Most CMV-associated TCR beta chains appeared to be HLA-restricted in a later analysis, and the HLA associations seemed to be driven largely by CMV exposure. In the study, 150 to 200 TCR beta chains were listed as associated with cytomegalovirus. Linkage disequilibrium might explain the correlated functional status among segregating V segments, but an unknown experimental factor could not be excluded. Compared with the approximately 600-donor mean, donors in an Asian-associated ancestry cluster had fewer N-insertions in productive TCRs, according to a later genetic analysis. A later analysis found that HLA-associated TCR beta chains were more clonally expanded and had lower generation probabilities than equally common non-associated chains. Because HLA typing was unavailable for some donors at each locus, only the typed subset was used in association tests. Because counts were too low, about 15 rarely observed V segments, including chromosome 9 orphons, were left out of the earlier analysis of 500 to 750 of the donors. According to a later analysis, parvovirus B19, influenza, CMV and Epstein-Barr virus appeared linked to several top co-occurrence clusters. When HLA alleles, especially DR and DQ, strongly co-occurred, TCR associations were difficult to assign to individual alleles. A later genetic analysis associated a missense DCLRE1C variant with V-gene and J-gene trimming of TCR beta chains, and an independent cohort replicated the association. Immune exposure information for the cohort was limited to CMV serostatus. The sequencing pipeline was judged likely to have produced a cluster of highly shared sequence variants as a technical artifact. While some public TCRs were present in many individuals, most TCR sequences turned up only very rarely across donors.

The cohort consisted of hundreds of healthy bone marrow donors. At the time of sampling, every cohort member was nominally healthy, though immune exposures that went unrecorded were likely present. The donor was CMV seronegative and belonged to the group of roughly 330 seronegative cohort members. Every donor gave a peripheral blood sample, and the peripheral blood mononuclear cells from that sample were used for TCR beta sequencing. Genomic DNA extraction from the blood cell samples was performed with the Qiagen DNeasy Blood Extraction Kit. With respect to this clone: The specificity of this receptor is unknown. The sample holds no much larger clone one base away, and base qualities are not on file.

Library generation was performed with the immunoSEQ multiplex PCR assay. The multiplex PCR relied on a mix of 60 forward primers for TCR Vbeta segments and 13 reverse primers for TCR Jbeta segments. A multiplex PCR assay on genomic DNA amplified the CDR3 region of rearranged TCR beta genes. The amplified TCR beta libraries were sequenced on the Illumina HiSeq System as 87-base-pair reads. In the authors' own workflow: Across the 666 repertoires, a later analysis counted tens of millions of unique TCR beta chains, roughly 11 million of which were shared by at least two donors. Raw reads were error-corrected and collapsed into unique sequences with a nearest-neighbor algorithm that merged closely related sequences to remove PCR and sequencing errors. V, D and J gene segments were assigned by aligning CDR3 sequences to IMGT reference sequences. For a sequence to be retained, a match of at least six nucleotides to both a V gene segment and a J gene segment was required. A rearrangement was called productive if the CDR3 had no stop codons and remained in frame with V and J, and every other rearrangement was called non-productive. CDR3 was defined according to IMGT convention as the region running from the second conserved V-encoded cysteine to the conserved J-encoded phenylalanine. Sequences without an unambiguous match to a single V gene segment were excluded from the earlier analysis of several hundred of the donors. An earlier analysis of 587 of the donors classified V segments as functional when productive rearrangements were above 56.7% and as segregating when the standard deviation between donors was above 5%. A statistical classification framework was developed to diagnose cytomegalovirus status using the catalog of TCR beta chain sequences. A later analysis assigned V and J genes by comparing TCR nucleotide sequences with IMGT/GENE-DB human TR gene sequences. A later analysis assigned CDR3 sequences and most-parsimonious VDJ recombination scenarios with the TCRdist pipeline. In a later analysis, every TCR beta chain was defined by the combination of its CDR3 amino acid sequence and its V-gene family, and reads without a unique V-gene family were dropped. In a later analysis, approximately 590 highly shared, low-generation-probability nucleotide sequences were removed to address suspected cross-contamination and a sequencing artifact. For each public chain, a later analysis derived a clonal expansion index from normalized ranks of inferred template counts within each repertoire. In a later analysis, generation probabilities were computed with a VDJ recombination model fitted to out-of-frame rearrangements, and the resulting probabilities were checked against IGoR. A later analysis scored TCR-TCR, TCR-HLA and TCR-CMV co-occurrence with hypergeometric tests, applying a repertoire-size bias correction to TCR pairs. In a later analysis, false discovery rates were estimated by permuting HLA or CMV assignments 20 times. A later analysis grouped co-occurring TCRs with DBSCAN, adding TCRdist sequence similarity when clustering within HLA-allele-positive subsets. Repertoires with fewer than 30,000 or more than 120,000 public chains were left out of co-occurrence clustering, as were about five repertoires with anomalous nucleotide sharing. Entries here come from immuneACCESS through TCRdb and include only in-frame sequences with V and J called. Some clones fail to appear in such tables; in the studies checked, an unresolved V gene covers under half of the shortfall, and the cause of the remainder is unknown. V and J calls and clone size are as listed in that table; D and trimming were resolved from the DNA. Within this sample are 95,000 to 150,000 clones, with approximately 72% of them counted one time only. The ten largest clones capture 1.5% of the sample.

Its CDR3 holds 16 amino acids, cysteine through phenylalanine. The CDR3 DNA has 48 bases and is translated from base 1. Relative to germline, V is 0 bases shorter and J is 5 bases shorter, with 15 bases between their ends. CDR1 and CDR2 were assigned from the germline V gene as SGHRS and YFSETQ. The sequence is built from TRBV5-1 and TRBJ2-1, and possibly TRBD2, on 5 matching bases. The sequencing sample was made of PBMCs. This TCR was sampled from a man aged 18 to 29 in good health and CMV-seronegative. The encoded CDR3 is CASSLASGSSNNEQFF. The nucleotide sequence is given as TGCGCCAGCAGCTTGGCCTCGGGGAGTAGCAACAATGAGCAGTTCTTC.